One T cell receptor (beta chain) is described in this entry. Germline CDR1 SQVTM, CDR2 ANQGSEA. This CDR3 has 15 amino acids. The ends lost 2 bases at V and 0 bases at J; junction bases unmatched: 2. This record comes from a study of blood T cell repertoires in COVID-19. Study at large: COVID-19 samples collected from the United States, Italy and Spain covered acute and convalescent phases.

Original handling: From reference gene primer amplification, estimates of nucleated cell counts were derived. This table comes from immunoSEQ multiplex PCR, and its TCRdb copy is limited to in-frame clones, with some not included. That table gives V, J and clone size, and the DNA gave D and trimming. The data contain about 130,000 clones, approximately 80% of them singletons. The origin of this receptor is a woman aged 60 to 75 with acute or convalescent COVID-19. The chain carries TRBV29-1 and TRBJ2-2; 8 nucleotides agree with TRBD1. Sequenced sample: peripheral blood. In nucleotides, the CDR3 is TGCAGCGTTGAAACGGACAGGGCGAACACCGGGGAGCTGTTTTTT. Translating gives CSVETDRANTGELFF.